A single TCR beta chain is shown here with its context. Antigen unknown. Compared with germline, one end of the junction differs, possibly owing to a read error. CDR3-region Arm-PCR and iRepertoire HTBI primers produced the TCR beta libraries. As handled by the study authors: The samples included 60 to 65 TRBV and 14 TRBJ segments. TCRdb re-analysed the multiplex PCR reads in MiXCR, keeping a single row per CDR3 protein. For this entry, the V and J calls and clone size follow TCRdb and not the study's own pipeline. The repertoire holds hundreds of thousands of distinct CDR3 sequences, with 15% to 20% as singletons. The source of the sample is a study of regulatory T cells in long-lasting Graves disease. Study-level points and caveats: Persistent disease samples used TRBV28, TRBJ1-2 and TRBJ2-5 preferentially. Lower TCR diversity was seen in persistent Graves' patients than in newly diagnosed ones.

The CDR3 sequence is 15 residues long. Germline CDR1 and CDR2: MNHEY and SMNVEV (reference sequence). The sample's time point: persistent/refractory GD, antithyroid drugs over 5 years with positive TRAb. Following extraction of RNA from PBMCs, that RNA was used to make the TCR library. Patients hailed from an endocrinology department in Xi'an, China. The sample was peripheral blood mononuclear cells (PBMCs), taken when the disease was refractory, from a patient treated with antithyroid drugs. The clonotype comes from a female donor with Graves disease. The V gene is TRBV27, the J gene TRBJ2-5, with 8 bases fitting TRBD1. The CDR3 loop is CASSSQGASQGTQYF. As DNA, the CDR3 is TGTGCCAGCAGTTCCCAGGGGGCGTCCCAAGGGACCCAGTACTTC.